This T cell receptor beta chain is from a study of spatial heterogeneity in lung cancer (dated by TCRdb to between 2017 and 2020). Regarding the research as a whole: Beta-chain transcripts were consistently detected in greater numbers than alpha-chain transcripts, which likely reflected higher beta-chain transcript abundance. A strong correlation was found between TCR transcript counts in tumor regions and a T cell transcriptional module score from matched bulk RNA-seq. In the raw uncorrected reads, each unique combination of TCR and UMI appeared more than ten times on average. In non-small cell lung cancer, the study made a quantitative comparison of TCR alpha and beta repertoires among multiple tumor regions, matched nontumor lung and blood. Nonsynonymous mutation counts, determined by whole-exome sequencing of tumor tissue, were related to features of the TCR repertoire. At surgery, both alpha and beta chains were TCR-sequenced in roughly 230 tumor regions, fewer than 85 matched nontumor lung samples and a few dozen PBMC samples. General conclusions and limits of the study: Additional single-cell paired TCR alpha and beta sequencing was considered necessary to confirm, at a functional level, the hypothesis that regional TCRs recognize regional mutations. TCR-seq coverage of tumor T cells was estimated at only around 7% for alpha chains and less than 15% for beta chains. Counts of ubiquitous and regional expanded TCRs correlated with counts of ubiquitous and regional nonsynonymous mutations, respectively. The number of expanded intratumoral alpha and beta TCRs correlated with the tumor nonsynonymous mutation count.

Taken with the paper, the label for time point translates to: sample taken at primary tumor resection. Samples were obtained from fewer than 80 patients with early-stage, untreated non-small cell lung cancer from the lung TRACERx cohort. For TCR sequencing, whole RNA was extracted from tumor and nontumor lung tissue, or from cryopreserved PBMC samples, and no cell sorting was done. A patient was chosen for TCR sequencing only when enough RNA was available from at least two tumor regions. A lung pathologist reviewed the tumor and adjacent nontumor lung specimens before the specimens were selected. Library preparation employed 5' RACE. TCRdb shows the sequencer as NextSeq 500. In the TCR library protocol, a unique molecular identifier was attached to each TCR cDNA molecule so that PCR and sequencing errors could be corrected. The authors' pipeline ran thus. TCR identification, UMI-based error correction and CDR3 extraction were all carried out with Decombinator tools. TCRs above a frequency of 2 per 1,000, corresponding to the top 1% of the tumor frequency distribution, were defined as expanded. Expanded tumor TCRs statistically deemed absent (corrected P<0.05) from at least one tumor region were classed as regional, and all other expanded tumor TCRs were classed as ubiquitous. Each repertoire was subsampled 100 times to 5,000 TCRs, after which Renyi diversity was computed with the R vegan package. CDR3 similarity networks were built from amino acid triplet string-kernel similarity, connecting CDR3s with pairwise similarity above 0.82. TCRdb handled the public reads itself, with Q25 trimming in fastp and clone calling in MiXCR, and kept productive beta chains. Each record represents a unique CDR3 protein, reported with the most common genes and DNA among its rows. These V and J calls rely on TCRdb rather than the paper's analysis. This sample is represented by some 25,000 distinct CDR3 sequences; approximately 6.9% of them were singletons. Approximately 25% of the sample goes to the ten largest clones.

By how much of the sample it makes up, this clonotype is medium-sized (0.01 to 0.1%). The target of this receptor is not known. Base qualities are not provided; no much larger clone lies one nucleotide away. This clonotype originated in a male donor with early-stage non-small cell lung cancer. This specimen was lung tumor tissue, taken at surgery.

The bases read TGCGCCAGCAGCTTGGGCGAAGGGGTAGTCTACGAGCAGTACTTC. Its protein product is CASSLGEGVVYEQYF. The chain is made from TRBV5-1 and TRBJ2-7; 5 matching bases give a weak D call of TRBD1. The CDR3 holds 15 amino acids from the cysteine to the phenylalanine. The sequence is cut down to CDR3 DNA, 45 bases in frame from base 1. The V and J ends are trimmed by 0 bases and 3 bases, leaving 13 bases between them. The germline V gene gives CDR1 as SGHRS and CDR2 as YFSETQ. The CDR3, completed at both ends by the reference TRBV5-1 and TRBJ2-7 genes, gives the full variable domain KAGVTQTPRYLIKTRGQQVTLSCSPISGHRSVSWYQQTPGQGLQFLFEYFSETQRNKGNFPGRFSGRQFSNSRSEMNVSTLELGDSALYLCASSLGEGVVYEQYFGPGTRLTVT.